Listed below are T cell receptor beta chains from one sample, sequenced in a study of glioma-infiltrating T cells. MiXCR was run by TCRdb on the multiplex PCR reads, yielding one entry per CDR3 protein. Of roughly 350,000 distinct CDR3 sequences listed, 41% were seen once; the top ten hold approximately 12%. Sequences were obtained from glioma tissue, nonneoplastic brain tissue, or PBMCs (not recorded which). The receptors originated from a human donor with low-grade glioma or glioblastoma, undergoing nonglioma brain surgery, or in good health (not recorded which). The CDR3 runs from the conserved cysteine through the conserved F or W. The D gene is left open where the match is weak. Clone size appears in some rows only: once, few, many, or a class for an expanded clone.

>-|-|TRBV4-3|TRBJ1-2
CASSQGARGRGYTF
TGCGCCAGCAGCCAAGGGGCCAGGGGTCGTGGCTACACCTTC
>-|many|TRBV28|TRBJ2-7
CASSSPVDSSYEQYF
TGTGCCAGCAGTTCCCCAGTGGATAGCTCCTACGAGCAGTACTTC
>TRBD2|-|TRBV12-3/TRBV12-4|TRBJ2-3
CASSFSTSGFTDTQYF
TGTGCCAGCAGTTTCTCCACTAGCGGGTTTACAGATACGCAGTATTTT
>-|many|TRBV28|TRBJ2-1
CASSFPGPLTDEQFF
TGTGCCAGCAGTTTCCCGGGACCGCTTACCGATGAGCAGTTCTTC
>-|-|TRBV6-5|TRBJ2-1
CASRADGGTQFF
TGTGCCAGCAGAGCCGATGGGGGGACCCAGTTCTTC
>-|-|TRBV7-9|TRBJ1-1
CASSFSGIGNTEAFF
TGTGCCAGCAGCTTTTCCGGGATCGGAAACACTGAAGCTTTCTTT
>-|-|TRBV2|TRBJ2-1
CASSSTRANNEQFF
TGTGCCAGCAGTTCGACTAGAGCAAACAATGAGCAGTTCTTC
>-|few|TRBV24-1|TRBJ2-1
CATSDLQDNEQFF
TGTGCCACCAGTGATTTACAGGACAATGAGCAGTTCTTC
>TRBD1|-|TRBV18|TRBJ1-1
CASSVQGENTEAFF
TGTGCCAGCTCAGTCCAGGGGGAGAACACTGAAGCTTTCTTT
>TRBD1|few|TRBV28|TRBJ2-5
CASSHYLLRQGAETQYF
TGTGCCAGCAGCCATTATCTTCTCAGACAGGGGGCTGAGACCCAGTACTTC
>-|few|TRBV7-2|TRBJ2-7
CASSLGYSTLYEQYF
TGTGCCAGCAGCTTAGGGTACAGTACCCTCTACGAGCAGTACTTC
>TRBD1|many|TRBV6-2/TRBV6-3|TRBJ2-3
CASSYSVSGGQRDTQYF
TGTGCCAGCAGTTACTCGGTCTCAGGGGGACAGCGAGATACGCAGTATTTT
>TRBD2|few|TRBV5-1|TRBJ2-3
CASSPEPGLAGTDTQYF
TGCGCCAGCAGCCCTGAACCGGGACTAGCAGGAACAGATACGCAGTATTTT
>-|few|TRBV28|TRBJ2-5
CASSFLTSLETQYF
TGTGCCAGCAGTTTTCTTACTAGTCTGGAGACCCAGTACTTC
>-|-|TRBV12-3/TRBV12-4|TRBJ1-1
CATAGGGNTEAFF
TGTGCCACCGCCGGGGGGGGTAACACTGAAGCTTTCTTT
>-|few|TRBV6-2/TRBV6-3|TRBJ2-5
CASSYGAESETQYF
TGTGCCAGCAGTTATGGGGCAGAGTCGGAGACCCAGTACTTC
>TRBD1|few|TRBV7-8|TRBJ1-5
CASSPGRQGPSNQPQHF
TGTGCCAGCAGCCCTGGGCGACAGGGCCCTAGCAATCAGCCCCAGCATTTT
>TRBD1|-|TRBV6-2/TRBV6-3|TRBJ2-5
CASRGQEEDKETQYF
TGTGCCAGCAGAGGACAGGAGGAGGATAAAGAGACCCAGTACTTC
>TRBD1|-|TRBV24-1|TRBJ2-1
CATSDLVGDRMNEQFF
TGTGCCACCAGTGATTTGGTGGGGGACAGAATGAATGAGCAGTTCTTC
>-|-|TRBV29-1|TRBJ2-7
CSVGTDSTYEQYF
TGCAGCGTCGGGACCGACAGCACCTACGAGCAGTACTTC
>TRBD1|-|TRBV15|TRBJ1-5
CATNTDRAWGQPQHF
TGTGCCACCAACACCGACAGGGCGTGGGGTCAGCCCCAGCATTTT
>-|many|TRBV24-1|TRBJ1-5
CATSGRTFNQPQHF
TGTGCCACCAGTGGCAGGACTTTCAATCAGCCCCAGCATTTT
>-|-|TRBV6-6|TRBJ1-5
CASLWESNQPQHF
TGTGCCAGCCTGTGGGAGTCCAATCAGCCCCAGCATTTT
>-|many|TRBV15|TRBJ2-1
CATSRDDSSYNEQFF
TGTGCCACCAGCAGAGATGACAGCTCCTACAATGAGCAGTTCTTC
>-|many|TRBV27|TRBJ2-1
CASSLGTSGSYNEQFF
TGTGCCAGCAGCCTGGGGACGTCGGGCTCCTACAATGAGCAGTTCTTC
>-|-|TRBV4-1|TRBJ1-1
CASSQDLMVGSILAFF
TGCGCCAGCAGCCAAGATCTGATGGTGGGTTCAATTCTGGCTTTCTTT
>TRBD2|few|TRBV20-1|TRBJ2-7
CSARPAGTPRAGTSGITYEQYF
TGCAGTGCTAGACCGGCCGGGACTCCTCGCGCCGGGACTAGCGGGATAACCTACGAGCAGTACTTC
>-|-|TRBV4-2|TRBJ2-7
CASSQRKGYEQYF
TGTGCCAGCAGCCAACGCAAGGGCTACGAGCAGTACTTC
>TRBD2|-|TRBV20-1|TRBJ2-1
CSARGGEGGSYNEQFF
TGCAGTGCTAGAGGGGGGGAGGGTGGCTCCTACAATGAGCAGTTCTTC
>-|few|TRBV4-2|TRBJ2-7
CASSQGDRGPYEQYF
TGTGCCAGCAGCCAAGGAGATCGTGGTCCCTACGAGCAGTACTTC
>-|-|TRBV18|TRBJ2-5
CASSPANRQETQYF
TGTGCCAGCTCACCAGCCAACAGACAAGAGACCCAGTACTTC
>TRBD1|-|TRBV20-1|TRBJ2-7
CSVEDRGSYEQYF
TGCAGCGTTGAGGACAGGGGGTCCTACGAGCAGTACTTC
>-|many|TRBV20-1|TRBJ2-3
CSAETRRGGTDTQYF
TGCAGTGCTGAGACTAGAAGAGGGGGCACAGATACGCAGTATTTT
>TRBD1|-|TRBV24-1|TRBJ2-1
CATRGTGGPNERFF
TGTGCCACCAGGGGGACAGGGGGCCCGAATGAGCGGTTCTTC
>-|few|TRBV28|TRBJ1-2
CASSPRGYDGYTF
TGTGCCAGCAGTCCTAGGGGCTACGATGGCTACACCTTC
>-|-|TRBV6-2/TRBV6-3|TRBJ2-1
CASSSWTDEQFF
TGTGCCAGCAGTTCTTGGACAGACGAGCAGTTCTTC
>-|many|TRBV27|TRBJ2-1
CASAPWEFNNEQFF
TGTGCCAGCGCACCTTGGGAGTTCAACAATGAGCAGTTCTTC
>-|once|TRBV12-5|TRBJ2-7
CAPLLSPAEQYF
TGTGCCCCCCTCCTCTCCCCGGCGGAGCAGTACTTC
>TRBD1|-|TRBV12-3/TRBV12-4|TRBJ1-1
CAGRPRQGTMNTEAFF
TGTGCCGGCAGGCCCCGACAGGGGACTATGAACACTGAAGCTTTCTTT
>TRBD2|-|TRBV2|TRBJ2-2
CVSTQLAGTNTGELFF
TGTGTCAGCACTCAACTAGCGGGGACGAACACCGGGGAGCTGTTTTTT
>-|-|TRBV20-1|TRBJ2-5
CSARARPTGETQYF
TGCAGTGCTAGAGCTAGACCCACAGGAGAGACCCAGTACTTC
>TRBD1|many|TRBV7-2|TRBJ2-5
CASSSNRGRETQYF
TGTGCCAGCAGCTCCAATAGGGGGCGCGAGACCCAGTACTTC
>-|few|TRBV28|TRBJ1-5
CASSLLSPDQPQHF
TGTGCCAGCAGTTTACTCTCACCCGATCAGCCCCAGCATTTT
>-|many|TRBV20-1|TRBJ2-7
CSARTQGTSYEQYF
TGCAGTGCTAGGACGCAGGGGACTTCCTACGAGCAGTACTTC
>-|few|TRBV4-3|TRBJ2-3
CASSQVMGGSDTQYF
TGCGCCAGCAGCCAAGTTATGGGGGGTTCAGATACGCAGTATTTT
>-|once|TRBV20-1|TRBJ2-7
CSVGSRDPDLEQYF
TGCAGTGTCGGAAGCCGGGACCCAGACCTCGAGCAGTACTTC
>-|-|TRBV20-1|TRBJ1-2
CSALEDSPNYGYTF
TGCAGTGCTCTGGAGGACAGCCCTAACTATGGCTACACCTTC
>TRBD2|-|TRBV4-2|TRBJ2-7
CASSQAQGGRTYEQYF
TGTGCCAGCAGCCAAGCTCAGGGAGGGCGGACCTACGAGCAGTACTTC
>-|many|TRBV6-2/TRBV6-3|TRBJ1-1
CASSYFEGSTEAFF
TGTGCCAGCAGTTACTTCGAGGGGAGCACTGAAGCTTTCTTT
>TRBD2|few|TRBV28|TRBJ2-5
CASSSTSGGPGTQYF
TGTGCCAGCAGTTCTACTAGCGGGGGACCCGGGACCCAGTACTTC
>TRBD2|many|TRBV6-5|TRBJ2-7
CASSYSRAGAGEQYF
TGTGCCAGCAGTTACAGTAGAGCGGGAGCGGGCGAGCAGTACTTC
>-|-|TRBV7-2|TRBJ1-2
CTSSLVGGVNYGYTF
TGTACCAGCAGCTTAGTGGGGGGGGTTAACTATGGCTACACCTTC
>-|-|TRBV10-3|TRBJ1-2
CAISEDRYYGYTF
TGTGCCATCAGTGAGGACAGATACTATGGCTACACCTTC